This TCR beta chain originates from a study of blood T cell repertoires in COVID-19. The CDR3 length is 13 residues. V was trimmed by 5 bases and J by 4 bases, leaving 11 bases between them. Source study methods: From reference gene primer amplification, estimates of nucleated cell counts were derived. Data came from immunoSEQ multiplex PCR; TCRdb stores just in-frame clones and leaves some out. V and J calls and clone size come straight from that table; D and trimming were deduced from the DNA. The sample consists of about 150,000 clones, approximately 80% of them appearing once. Each recovered donor of Cohort 3 presented with two negative PCRs, clearance, or symptom resolution.

This chain uses TRBV12-3 or TRBV12-4 with TRBJ1-2, with a possible D match to TRBD1 (5 bases). The material sequenced was PBMCs or T cells enriched from blood (not recorded which). The origin of this receptor is a woman between 40 and 55 years old who had recovered from COVID-19. The CDR3 reads CASSTQATYGYTF. Here the CDR3 DNA reads TGTGCCAGCAGTACACAGGCCACCTATGGCTACACCTTC.